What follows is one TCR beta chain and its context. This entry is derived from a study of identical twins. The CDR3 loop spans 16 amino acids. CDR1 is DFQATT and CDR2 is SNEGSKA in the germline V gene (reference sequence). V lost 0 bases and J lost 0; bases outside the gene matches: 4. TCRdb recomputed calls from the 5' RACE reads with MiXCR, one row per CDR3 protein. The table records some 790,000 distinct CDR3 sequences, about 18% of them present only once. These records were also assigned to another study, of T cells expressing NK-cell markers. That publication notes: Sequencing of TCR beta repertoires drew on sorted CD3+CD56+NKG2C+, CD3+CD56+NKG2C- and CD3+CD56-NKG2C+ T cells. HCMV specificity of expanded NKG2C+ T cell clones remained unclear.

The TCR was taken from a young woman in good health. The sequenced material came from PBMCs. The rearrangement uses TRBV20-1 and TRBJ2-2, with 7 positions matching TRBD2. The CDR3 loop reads CSAREGRVPNTGELFF. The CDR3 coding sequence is TGCAGTGCTAGAGAAGGGAGGGTCCCGAACACCGGGGAGCTGTTTTTT.